This T cell receptor beta chain stems from a study of vaccination effects on CD4 cells after COVID-19. TCRdb's copy holds only in-frame clones and misses some; the assay was immunoSEQ multiplex PCR. The table shows about 22,000 clones, with more than 60% occurring only once. Before any sequencing was done, the ViraFEST assay used viral peptide pools to expand antigen-specific CD4+ T cells. Following 10 days of culture, CD4+ T cells were isolated. Two doses of BNT162b2 or mRNA-1273 vaccine were administered to participants. With 5 bases removed from V and 5 bases from J, the gap between germline ends came to 15 bases. Per the germline V gene, CDR1 is LNHDA and CDR2 is SQIVND (reference sequence). This CDR3 comprises 14 residues. Details on this clone: The antigen remains unidentified.

Sample: CD4+ T cells from PBMCs cultured with HCoV-NL63 spike peptides, taken after COVID-19 vaccination. This TCR came from a human donor who received a COVID-19 vaccine. The V call is TRBV19, the J call TRBJ2-5; tentative D call: TRBD1 (5 bases). The DNA for the CDR3 is TGTGCCAGTAGTTCAGGGTTAAATGTGGAGACCCAGTACTTC. As protein: CASSSGLNVETQYF.